A single sample gave rise to the 9 T cell receptor beta chains below, sequenced in a study of T cell repertoires in cytomegalovirus infection. These receptors are not linked to any known antigen. Each CDR3 protein gets one entry after TCRdb re-called the reads with MiXCR. The profile shows around 710,000 distinct CDR3 sequences, approximately 32% of them singletons. Specimen: cultured CD8+ T cells from PBMCs, collected from culture after CMV antigen stimulation. These TCRs come from a human donor in good health (CMV status not recorded). Some clones in this sample may be carry-over from other donors' samples.

V gene TRBV6-1 combines with J gene TRBJ2-3, with 11 bases that match TRBD2. Germline assignment: CDR1 MNHNS and CDR2 SASEGT. The trim removed 10 bases at V and 2 bases at J, leaving 5 bases unmatched. This CDR3 contains 14 residues. The CDR3 coding sequence is TGTGCCACTAGCGGGGGGCGATTCACAGATACGCAGTATTTT. Translating gives CATSGGRFTDTQYF.

The chain links TRBV10-3 to TRBJ2-7, with 8 bases that match TRBD2. Germline lookup yields CDR1 ENHRY and CDR2 SYGVKD. This CDR3 spans 15 amino acids. Losses at the gene ends were 7 bases for V and 1 base for J; bases not matched to a gene: 9. The CDR3 is CAITSKRGPSYEQYF. CDR3 nucleotides: TGTGCCATCACCTCGAAGCGGGGGCCATCCTACGAGCAGTACTTC.

This clonotype was observed many times. The chain joins TRBV4-1 to TRBJ1-1; D remains ambiguous. The germline V and J ends were trimmed by 2 bases and 1 base, with 8 bases remaining between them. Germline lookup yields CDR1 MGHRA and CDR2 YSYEKL. The length of the CDR3 is 14 residues. The CDR3 coding sequence is TGCGCCAGCAGCCAATTATCGGAGAACACTGAAGCTTTCTTT. Its protein is CASSQLSENTEAFF.

In this sample, this clonotype turned up a few times. The chain uses TRBV2 and TRBJ2-1; D tentatively fits TRBD1 or TRBD2 (7 bases each). V was clipped by 7 bases and J by 8 bases, with 24 bases between them. Per germline, CDR1 SNHLY and CDR2 FYNNEI. This CDR3 is built from 16 residues. Here the CDR3 reads CASNSLSGGGQDEQFF. The CDR3 DNA reads as TGTGCCAGCAATTCCTTATCGGGGGGCGGACAGGATGAGCAGTTCTTC.

V usage is TRBV6-5 and J usage is TRBJ1-1, with 8 bases lining up with TRBD1. V was pared by 4 bases and J by 2 bases, with 9 bases of the junction left unmatched. The CDR3 extends over 16 amino acids. CDR1 is MNHEY, CDR2 SVGAGI, per germline. CDR3 region: CASSSGQGDLNTEAFF. CDR3 nucleotides: TGTGCCAGCAGTTCCGGACAGGGAGACCTTAACACTGAAGCTTTCTTT.

This rearrangement joins TRBV7-9 to TRBJ2-3; D is unresolved. CDR1 is SEHNR and CDR2 is FQNEAQ in the germline V gene (reference sequence). CDR3 length: 16 amino acids. The ends were cut back, 1 base at V and 4 bases at J, with 15 bases in the middle. The CDR3 is CASSLVELHYSDTQYF. In DNA form, the CDR3 reads TGTGCCAGCAGCTTAGTCGAACTCCACTACTCAGATACGCAGTATTTT.

The rearrangement uses TRBV13 and TRBJ1-2; 10 positions agree with TRBD1. V was pared by 0 bases and J by 0 bases, with 7 bases of the junction left unmatched. This CDR3 is 18 amino acids long. Germline lookup yields CDR1 PRHDT and CDR2 FYEKMQ (reference sequence). CDR3 amino acids: CASSLGPGQGDANYGYTF. The CDR3 bases are TGTGCCAGCAGCTTAGGCCCAGGACAGGGGGATGCTAACTATGGCTACACCTTC.

This clonotype was seen once. The chain uses TRBV5-6 and TRBJ2-1; perhaps TRBD2 as D (6 bases). V was cut by 4 bases and J by 2 bases, with 7 bases left in between. Germline V gives CDR1 SGHDT, CDR2 YYEEEE. The CDR3 sequence is 13 residues long. The CDR3 sequence is CASSRRAYNEQFF. In DNA form, the CDR3 reads TGTGCCAGCAGCCGGAGGGCCTACAATGAGCAGTTCTTC.

This rearrangement joins TRBV6-1 to TRBJ2-3; either TRBD1 or TRBD2 may fit D (5 bases each). Germline V gene data show CDR1 as MNHNS and CDR2 as SASEGT. The V and J ends lost 5 bases and 1 base respectively, with 13 bases between them. The CDR3 runs to 15 residues. CDR3 loop: CASSPQGARTDTQYF. The DNA for the CDR3 is TGTGCCAGCAGTCCCCAGGGAGCTCGCACAGATACGCAGTATTTT.